This TCR beta chain emerged from a study of PD-L1 blockade in urothelial cancer. CDR3 size: 16 residues. V shed 0 bases, J shed 4 bases, and the junction held 3 bases outside the gene matches. Germline V gives CDR1 LGHNA, CDR2 YNFKEQ. The protocol was immunoSEQ multiplex PCR, while the TCRdb copy is restricted to in-frame clones and leaves out a portion. The sample yields roughly 50,000 clones, approximately 80% seen once. The chain has TRBV4-2 and TRBJ1-5; 10 bases line up with TRBD1. This TCR derives from an older man with urothelial cancer. Sample: PBMCs, taken around atezolizumab (anti-PD-L1) treatment. In nucleotides, the CDR3 is TGTGCCAGCAGCCAAGAGACAGGGGGCATAAATCAGCCCCAGCATTTT. Its translation: CASSQETGGINQPQHF.